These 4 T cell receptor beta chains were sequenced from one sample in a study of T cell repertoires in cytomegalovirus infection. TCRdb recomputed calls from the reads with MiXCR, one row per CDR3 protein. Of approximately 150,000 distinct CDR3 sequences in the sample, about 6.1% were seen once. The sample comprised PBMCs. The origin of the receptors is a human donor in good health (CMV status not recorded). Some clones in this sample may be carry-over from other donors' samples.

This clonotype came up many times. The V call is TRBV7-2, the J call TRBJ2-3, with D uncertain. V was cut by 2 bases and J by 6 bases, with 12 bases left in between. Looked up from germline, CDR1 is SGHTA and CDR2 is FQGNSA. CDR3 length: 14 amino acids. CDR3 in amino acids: CASSLSVFTDTQYF. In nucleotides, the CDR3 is TGTGCCAGCAGCTTAAGTGTTTTTACCGATACGCAGTATTTT.

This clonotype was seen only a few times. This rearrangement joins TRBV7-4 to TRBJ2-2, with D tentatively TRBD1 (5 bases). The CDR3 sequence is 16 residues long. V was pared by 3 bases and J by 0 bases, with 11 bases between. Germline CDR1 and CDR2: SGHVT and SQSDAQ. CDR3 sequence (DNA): TGTGCCAGCAGCTTCAACCAGGGTCCGAACACCGGGGAGCTGTTTTTT. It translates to CASSFNQGPNTGELFF.

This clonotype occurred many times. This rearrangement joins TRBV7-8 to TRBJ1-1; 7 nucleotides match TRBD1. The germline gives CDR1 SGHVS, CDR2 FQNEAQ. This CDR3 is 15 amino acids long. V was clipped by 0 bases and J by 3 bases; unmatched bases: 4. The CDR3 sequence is CASSLARGLDTEAFF. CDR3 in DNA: TGTGCCAGCAGCTTAGCTAGGGGGCTGGACACTGAAGCTTTCTTT.

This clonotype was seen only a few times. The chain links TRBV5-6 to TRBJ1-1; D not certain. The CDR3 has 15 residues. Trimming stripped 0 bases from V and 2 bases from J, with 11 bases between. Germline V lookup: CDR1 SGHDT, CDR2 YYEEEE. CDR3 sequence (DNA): TGTGCCAGCAGCTTGGGGGTACGACTAAACACTGAAGCTTTCTTT. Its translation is CASSLGVRLNTEAFF.